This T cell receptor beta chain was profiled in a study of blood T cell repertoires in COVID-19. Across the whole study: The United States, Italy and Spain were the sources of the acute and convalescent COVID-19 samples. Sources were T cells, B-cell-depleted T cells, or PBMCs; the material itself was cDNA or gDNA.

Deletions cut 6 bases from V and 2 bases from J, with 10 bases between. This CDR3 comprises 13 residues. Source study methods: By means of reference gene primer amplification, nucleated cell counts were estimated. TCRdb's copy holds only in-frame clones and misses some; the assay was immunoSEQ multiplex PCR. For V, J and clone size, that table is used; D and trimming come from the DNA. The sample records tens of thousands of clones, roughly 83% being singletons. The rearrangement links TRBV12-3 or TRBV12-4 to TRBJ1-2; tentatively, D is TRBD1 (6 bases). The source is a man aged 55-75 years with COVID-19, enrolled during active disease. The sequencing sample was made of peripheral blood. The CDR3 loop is CASRRTVNYGYTF. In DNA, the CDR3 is TGTGCCAGCAGACGGACAGTGAACTATGGCTACACCTTC.